The sequence of this TCR beta chain was determined in a study of cytomegalovirus exposure and HLA in healthy donors (dated by TCRdb to the late 2010s). In terms of the full investigation: In an earlier analysis of some 610 of the donors, 250 to 300 Gb of sequence data and some 120 million unique TCR beta sequences from approximately 180 million T cells were reported. About 320 gigabases of sequencing data and 80 million or so unique TCR sequences were included in an early release covering about 600 HLA-typed donors. The genetic ancestry cluster associated with self-reported Caucasian donors included around four fifths of the roughly 390 genotyped donors. The aim of the study was to test whether cataloging public T cell receptors could identify signatures of past pathogen exposure. The study used immunosequencing to profile the T cell repertoires of 666 subjects and linked those repertoires to cytomegalovirus serostatus. In addition to the first cohort of hundreds of subjects, a separate validation cohort of 120 different subjects was used. To predict cytomegalovirus infection status, the study combined high-throughput TCR immunosequencing, statistical association of individual TCRs with disease status, and machine learning. A later analysis re-analyzed previously published TCR beta repertoires from 600 to 850 donors and added high-resolution HLA genotyping to study TCR occurrence patterns. The later analysis used no new phenotypic data to find candidate immune exposures, relying instead on TCR beta sequences and their occurrence across donors. An earlier analysis of 587 of the donors used high-throughput TCR beta sequencing to judge whether each TCR beta V gene segment behaved as functional or pseudogenic. Donor age, sex, ethnicity and CMV serostatus were collected together with the repertoire data. A later genetic analysis used genome-wide SNP genotypes for 398 of the 666 donors, treating that subset as a discovery cohort. All discovery cohort repertoires had been generated using a single sequencing platform. HLA typing included class I and class II loci at four-digit resolution. The number of donors typed differed by locus, with about 629-640 for A, B, C, DRB1 and DQB1, 522 for DQA1, approximately 580 for DPA1, and 450 to 480 for DPB1. About five DR-DQ haplotypes were treated as single units for association and clustering because of strong linkage in the cohort. Among approximately 370 genotyped donors of the cohort, an average of about 220,000 unique TCR beta nucleotide sequences was sequenced per donor, of which 15% to 20% were non-productive. Summary of the overall study and its limitations: For the cohort, immune exposure information was limited to CMV serostatus. A further reported finding was that TCR beta sequences accurately predicted the HLA-A and HLA-B alleles for most subjects in the first cohort. Some IMGT-functional V segments, including TRBV6-2 and TRBV6-3, could not be told apart with the 87-base-pair reads, so those segments were excluded. A few of the identified cytomegalovirus-associated TCR beta chains were confirmed in vitro to be specific for cytomegalovirus antigens. In a later analysis, some 17,000 TCR beta sequences were associated with specific HLA alleles at a false discovery rate of 0.05. Sequencing depth was assumed to be roughly uniform across donors in the presence/absence analyses, though that assumption may not hold. In a later analysis, several top co-occurrence clusters were reported to appear linked to parvovirus B19, influenza, CMV and Epstein-Barr virus. A later analysis found that most CMV-associated TCR beta chains appeared HLA-restricted, with HLA associations seemingly driven largely by CMV exposure. In a later genetic analysis, a missense DCLRE1C variant was associated with V-gene and J-gene trimming of TCR beta chains, and the association was replicated in an independent cohort. In a later analysis, HLA-associated TCR beta chains were found to be more clonally expanded and to have lower generation probabilities than equally common non-associated chains. The classifier was reported to diagnose cytomegalovirus status with high specificity and sensitivity in both the original cohort and the validation cohort. Correlated functional status among segregating V segments might be attributable to linkage disequilibrium, but an unknown experimental factor could not be ruled out. A total of 150 to 200 TCR beta chains were listed by the study as associated with cytomegalovirus. Because some donors lacked HLA typing at each locus, the association tests relied only on the typed subset. A later genetic analysis reported fewer N-insertions in productive TCRs among donors in an Asian-associated ancestry cluster than the approximately 670-donor mean. In an earlier analysis of 587 of the donors, most TCR beta V segments were observed in productive rearrangements about 87% or about 30% of the time, broadly matching IMGT annotations. It was suggested by the authors that the approach could potentially be generalized to other disease states and immunological phenotypes. Most TCR sequences were seen in very few donors, while some public TCRs were found in many individuals. Over 15 rarely observed V segments, including chromosome 9 orphons, were excluded from the earlier analysis of 550 to 700 of the donors because counts were too low. The cohort was sequenced for TCR beta chains only, and without alpha or paired-chain data the features that could be detected were limited. When HLA alleles, especially DR and DQ, strongly co-occurred, attributing TCR associations to individual alleles was difficult. The sequencing pipeline was judged likely to have produced a cluster of highly shared sequence variants as a technical artifact. In a later analysis, TCR association rates were found to vary across HLA loci, with the most associated TCRs seen for DRB1 alleles and the fewest for HLA-C alleles.

Notes on this clone: Its antigen has not been determined. No per-base quality is available; no much larger clone lies one base away.

In total, around 600 healthy bone marrow donors made up the cohort. At the time of sampling, all cohort members were nominally healthy, though unrecorded immune exposures were likely present. The donor tested CMV seronegative, placing the donor among the roughly 350 seronegative members of the cohort. A peripheral blood sample was provided by each donor, and peripheral blood mononuclear cells were used for TCR beta sequencing. The Qiagen DNeasy Blood Extraction Kit was used to extract genomic DNA from the blood cell samples. Receptors were amplified or captured by the immunoSEQ multiplex PCR assay. The multiplex PCR relied on a mix of 60 forward primers for TCR Vbeta segments and 13 reverse primers for TCR Jbeta segments. The CDR3 region of rearranged TCR beta genes was amplified from genomic DNA with a multiplex PCR assay. On the Illumina HiSeq System, the amplified TCR beta libraries were sequenced as 87-base-pair reads. In the authors' own workflow: In a later analysis, roughly 80 million unique TCR beta chains were counted across the 666 repertoires, and around 11 million of these chains were shared by at least two donors. Raw reads were error-corrected and collapsed into unique sequences by a nearest-neighbor algorithm in which closely related sequences were merged to remove PCR and sequencing errors. V, D and J gene segments were assigned by aligning CDR3 sequences to IMGT reference sequences. For a sequence to be retained, a match of at least six nucleotides to both a V gene segment and a J gene segment was required. Rearrangements were called productive when the CDR3 lacked stop codons and stayed in frame with V and J; all others were non-productive. Following IMGT convention, CDR3 was defined as the stretch from the second conserved V-encoded cysteine to the conserved J-encoded phenylalanine. Sequences without an unambiguous match to a single V gene segment were excluded from the earlier analysis of 450 to 750 of the donors. An earlier analysis of a few hundred of the donors called V segments functional above 56.7% productive rearrangements and segregating when the between-donor standard deviation exceeded 5%. A statistical classification framework was built for diagnosing cytomegalovirus status from the catalog of TCR beta chain sequences. V and J gene assignment, in a later analysis, came from comparing TCR nucleotide sequences with IMGT/GENE-DB human TR gene sequences. Using the TCRdist pipeline, a later analysis assigned CDR3 sequences along with most-parsimonious VDJ recombination scenarios. In a later analysis, each TCR beta chain was defined by its CDR3 amino acid sequence together with its V-gene family, and reads without a unique V-gene family were excluded. To address suspected cross-contamination and a sequencing artifact, a later analysis removed approximately 590 highly shared, low-generation-probability nucleotide sequences. For each public chain, a later analysis derived a clonal expansion index from normalized ranks of inferred template counts within each repertoire. Generation probabilities in a later analysis came from a VDJ recombination model fitted to out-of-frame rearrangements, and those results were checked against IGoR. A later analysis scored TCR-TCR, TCR-HLA and TCR-CMV co-occurrence with hypergeometric tests, applying a repertoire-size bias correction to TCR pairs. False discovery rates were estimated in a later analysis by permuting HLA or CMV assignments 20 times. In a later analysis, co-occurring TCRs were grouped with DBSCAN, and TCRdist sequence similarity was added when clustering was performed within HLA-allele-positive subsets. Repertoires with fewer than 30,000 or more than 120,000 public chains, plus five repertoires with anomalous nucleotide sharing, were excluded from co-occurrence clustering. TCRdb re-hosts the immuneACCESS table, in-frame sequences only. Its copies lack some clones; in the studies checked, an unresolved V gene accounts for under half of them, and the cause for the rest is not known. That table supplies the V and J calls and clone size; D and trimming were determined from the DNA. Present in this sample are approximately 290,000 clones, about 80% of which were seen just once. The ten largest account for roughly 0.3% of the sample.

Here V drops 3 bases and J drops 7 bases, and the junction holds 4 bases not matched to any gene. The CDR3 covers 14 residues, taking in both the cysteine and the phenylalanine. Only the CDR3 DNA stays, 42 bases, in frame from base 1. For CDR1 and CDR2, the germline V gene lists SGHRS and YFSETQ. Sequencing input: PBMCs. The chain couples TRBV5-1 to TRBJ1-1, with TRBD1 matching 12 junction bases. The clonotype originates from a girl aged 2 to 9 in good health and CMV-seronegative. CDR3 sequence: CASSSGTGGVEAFF. In nucleotides, the sequence is TGCGCCAGCAGCTCGGGGACAGGGGGCGTTGAAGCTTTCTTT.